One and the same sample provided the 11 T cell receptor beta chains below, sequenced in a study of blood T cell repertoires in COVID-19. TCRdb's copy holds only in-frame clones and misses some; the assay was immunoSEQ multiplex PCR. The repertoire has about 110,000 clones, about three quarters of them found once; the top ten carry 16%. Sequencing was carried out using peripheral blood. The origin of the receptors is an elderly woman with active or convalescent COVID-19.

The rearrangement links TRBV5-1 to TRBJ2-7, with 8 bases lining up with TRBD1. Looked up from germline, CDR1 is SGHRS and CDR2 is YFSETQ. V lost 3 bases to trimming and J lost 2 bases; unmatched junction nucleotides: 4. CDR3 length: 14 residues. The CDR3 region has the DNA TGCGCCAGCAGCTCCTGGACAGGGCCCTACGAGCAGTACTTC. The encoded protein is CASSSWTGPYEQYF. Based on the CDR3 plus reference TRBV5-1 and TRBJ2-7, the full variable domain is KAGVTQTPRYLIKTRGQQVTLSCSPISGHRSVSWYQQTPGQGLQFLFEYFSETQRNKGNFPGRFSGRQFSNSRSEMNVSTLELGDSALYLCASSSWTGPYEQYFGPGTRLTVT.

This chain connects TRBV9 to TRBJ2-5; 8 positions match TRBD1. The CDR3 is made up of 12 amino acids. CDR1 and CDR2 (germline): SGDLS, YYNGEE. The trim removed 4 bases at V and 7 bases at J, leaving 3 bases unmatched. The CDR3: CASSLTGGTQYF. The CDR3 coding sequence is TGTGCCAGCAGCCTTACAGGGGGGACCCAGTACTTC.

The chain combines TRBV3-1 (or the pseudogene TRBV3-2) with TRBJ1-2; the match to TRBD1 covers 10 bases. CDR3 length: 14 amino acids. J lost 4 bases, V lost 6 bases, and 5 bases had no gene match. The germline gives CDR1 LGHDT, CDR2 YNNKEL (reference sequence). The CDR3 bases are TGTGCCAGCAGGCAGACAGGGGGCGGCTATGGCTACACCTTC. Its protein product is CASRQTGGGYGYTF.

The chain carries TRBV29-1 and TRBJ1-2; D gene unclear. This CDR3 region has 13 residues. Between the trimmed V and J ends, which lost 4 bases and 0 bases, there was a span of 9 bases. The V gene's germline CDR1 is SQVTM and CDR2 ANQGSEA. CDR3 sequence: CSVGLLANYGYTF. The CDR3 DNA sequence: TGCAGCGTTGGATTGCTAGCTAACTATGGCTACACCTTC. Full variable domain (missing parts from reference TRBV29-1 and TRBJ1-2): SAVISQKPSRDICQRGTSLTIQCQVDSQVTMMFWYRQQPGQSLTLIATANQGSEATYESGFVIDKFPISRPNLTFSTLTVSNMSPEDSSIYLCSVGLLANYGYTFGSGTRLTVV.

This sequence joins TRBV29-1 and TRBJ1-2, with 12 bases that match TRBD1. The germline gives CDR1 SQVTM, CDR2 ANQGSEA. Losses at the gene ends were 5 bases for V and 5 bases for J; bases not matched to a gene: 9. The CDR3 consists of 15 residues. This chain's CDR3 is CSVSGTGGIWYGYTF. DNA for the CDR3: TGCAGCGTTTCCGGGACAGGGGGCATCTGGTATGGCTACACCTTC.

This clone was picked up a small number of times. This rearrangement joins TRBV7-3 to TRBJ2-5, with 16 bases identical to TRBD2. J lost 1 base, V lost 0 bases, and 2 bases had no gene match. Germline V gene data show CDR1 as SGHTA and CDR2 as FQGTGA. The CDR3 has 18 residues. The CDR3 spells CASSLTGTSGRVQETQYF. The CDR3 DNA reads as TGTGCCAGCAGCTTAACCGGGACTAGCGGGAGGGTCCAAGAGACCCAGTACTTC. The complete variable domain, with remaining parts taken from reference TRBV7-3 and TRBJ2-5, reads GAGVSQTPSNKVTEKGKYVELRCDPISGHTALYWYRQSLGQGPEFLIYFQGTGAADDSGLPNDRFFAVRPEGSVSTLKIQRTERGDSAVYLCASSLTGTSGRVQETQYFGPGTRLLVL.

The chain combines TRBV7-2 with TRBJ2-7, with a tentative D call TRBD1 (5 bases). CDR1 SGHTA and CDR2 FQGNSA come from the germline V gene. The V end was cut by 1 base, the J end by 2 bases, with 12 bases between. There are 15 residues in the CDR3. The CDR3 bases are TGTGCCAGCAGCTTAGAGGTGGGGCCAACCTACGAGCAGTACTTC. This translates into CASSLEVGPTYEQYF.

This clone showed up just once. The V call is TRBV19, the J call TRBJ2-2; tentative D call: TRBD1 (5 bases). This CDR3 has 16 amino acids. The V end was cut by 3 bases, the J end by 1 base, with 12 bases between. Germline V gene lookup returns CDR1 LNHDA and CDR2 SQIVND (reference sequence). CDR3 in amino acids: CASSIWGRVNTGELFF. CDR3 nucleotide sequence: TGTGCCAGTAGTATCTGGGGCAGAGTGAACACCGGGGAGCTGTTTTTT.

The CDR3 is CASSLVSQEGGYTF. CDR3 bases: TGTGCCAGCAGCTTAGTATCCCAGGAGGGAGGCTACACCTTC. The rearrangement uses TRBV7-9 and TRBJ1-2; D call uncertain. The length of the CDR3 is 14 residues. The germline V and J ends were trimmed by 1 base and 8 bases, with 14 bases remaining between them. Germline V gene sequence: CDR1 SEHNR, CDR2 FQNEAQ (reference sequence).

The sample holds one count of this clone. The gene calls are TRBV13 and TRBJ2-1, with D perhaps matching TRBD2 (6 bases). The V gene's germline CDR1 is PRHDT and CDR2 FYEKMQ (reference sequence). The length of the CDR3 is 16 residues. Trimming took 5 bases from V and 4 from J, leaving 18 bases between them. For the CDR3, the DNA is TGTGCCAGCAGCGGAGGAATAGCGGCTATGTACAATGAGCAGTTCTTC. Its protein product is CASSGGIAAMYNEQFF. The complete variable domain, with remaining parts taken from reference TRBV13 and TRBJ2-1, reads AAGVIQSPRHLIKEKRETATLKCYPIPRHDTVYWYQQGPGQDPQFLISFYEKMQSDKGSIPDRFSAQQFSDYHSELNMSSLELGDSALYFCASSGGIAAMYNEQFFGPGTRLTVL.

The chain couples TRBV6-6 to TRBJ1-2; TRBD1 matches at 7 bases. V dropped 5 bases and J dropped 4; count of bases not matched to a gene: 10. CDR1 is MNHNY, CDR2 SVGAGI, per germline (reference sequence). The CDR3 is 15 amino acids. CDR3 region: CASSTVPGQPYGYTF. The CDR3, as DNA: TGTGCCAGCAGTACTGTGCCGGGACAGCCCTATGGCTACACCTTC.